The 22 T cell receptor beta chains below were found in one sample sequenced in a study of blood T cell repertoires in COVID-19. The data were produced by immunoSEQ multiplex PCR, yet TCRdb's version contains in-frame clones alone and is incomplete. The sample yields a few hundred thousand clones, 75% to 90% seen once. The specimen was PBMCs or T cells enriched from blood (not recorded which). Receptor source: a man younger than 35 who had recovered from COVID-19.

V is TRBV30 and J is TRBJ2-3; no reliable D call. This CDR3 contains 14 residues. Germline values: CDR1 GTSNPN, CDR2 SVGIG (reference sequence). V was shortened by 2 bases and J by 0 bases, with 9 bases between the two germline ends. CDR3 region: CAWSTATSTDTQYF. Written as DNA, the CDR3 is TGTGCCTGGAGTACAGCTACTAGCACAGATACGCAGTATTTT.

The chain is built from TRBV7-3 and TRBJ2-1; 7 bases fit TRBD2. Germline CDR1 is SGHTA and CDR2 is FQGTGA. The CDR3 loop spans 14 amino acids. V was clipped by 5 bases and J by 9 bases; unmatched bases: 10. CDR3 sequence (DNA): TGTGCCAGCAGCCTGGGGATAACGGGAGGTGAGCAGTTCTTC. Its protein is CASSLGITGGEQFF.

This clone was observed once. The rearrangement joins TRBV6-5 to TRBJ2-2, with D perhaps matching TRBD2 (6 bases). The V gene's germline CDR1 is MNHEY and CDR2 SVGAGI. The CDR3 has 15 residues. Deletions cut 4 bases from V and 1 base from J, with 10 bases between. This chain's CDR3 is CASSSSGLNTGELFF. In nucleotides, the CDR3 is TGTGCCAGCAGTTCCTCGGGACTGAACACCGGGGAGCTGTTTTTT.

In its sample, this clone was seen once. This chain connects TRBV27 to TRBJ2-2; 11 nucleotides line up with TRBD2. Germline CDR1 and CDR2: MNHEY and SMNVEV (reference sequence). The CDR3 contains 21 residues. J lost 5 bases, V lost 4 bases, and 21 bases had no gene match. The CDR3 DNA reads as TGTGCCAGCAGTTCCAGGGAGGGGGCGTTGGGTAGCGGGAGGGAAACCGGGGAGCTGTTTTTT. Translation gives CASSSREGALGSGRETGELFF.

This sequence joins TRBV7-2 and TRBJ2-7; TRBD1 is a possible D gene (5 bases). The germline V and J ends were trimmed by 5 bases and 3 bases, with 17 bases remaining between them. The CDR3 totals 15 residues. The germline gives CDR1 SGHTA, CDR2 FQGNSA. CDR3 in amino acids: CASSQQGHWRYEQYF. In DNA form, the CDR3 reads TGTGCCAGCAGCCAACAAGGACACTGGCGCTACGAGCAGTACTTC.

This chain links TRBV25-1 with TRBJ1-5; 7 nucleotides agree with TRBD1. This CDR3 comprises 13 residues. The V gene end was trimmed by 8 bases and the J gene end by 4 bases; junction bases not matched to a gene: 5. Germline lookup yields CDR1 MGHDK and CDR2 SYGVNS. The CDR3 DNA is TGTGCCAGCGGGGCGACAGGGAATCAGCCCCAGCATTTT. Its protein product is CASGATGNQPQHF. Full variable domain (rest looked up from reference TRBV25-1 and TRBJ1-5): EADIYQTPRYLVIGTGKKITLECSQTMGHDKMYWYQQDPGMELHLIHYSYGVNSTEKGDLSSESTVSRIRTEHFPLTLESARPSHTSQYLCASGATGNQPQHFGDGTRLSIL.

This chain joins TRBV18 and TRBJ2-7; 7 nucleotides match TRBD1. In germline, CDR1 is KGHSH, CDR2 LQKENI. The CDR3 is 15 residues long. V lost 5 bases to trimming and J lost 2 bases; unmatched junction nucleotides: 9. This CDR3 is CASSEVGTVTYEQYF. CDR3 nucleotide sequence: TGTGCCAGCTCAGAGGTGGGGACAGTGACCTACGAGCAGTACTTC.

This clone has just a few counts. V gene TRBV6-5 combines with J gene TRBJ2-5, with D possibly matching TRBD1 (7 bases). CDR1 and CDR2 from the germline V gene are MNHEY and SVGAGI. Deletions cut 2 bases from V and 5 bases from J, with 12 bases between. The CDR3 has 14 amino acids. The CDR3 DNA reads TGTGCCAGCAGTTACGACAGGGAGGTGGAGACCCAGTACTTC. This encodes CASSYDREVETQYF.

V and J are TRBV2 and TRBJ2-1; TRBD2 agrees at 13 bases. Germline trimming cut 4 bases from V and 13 bases from J; bases unmatched to any gene: 7. Germline V gives CDR1 SNHLY, CDR2 FYNNEI. This CDR3 contains 14 residues. CDR3 residues: CASSARLAGGPQFF. In DNA, the CDR3 is TGTGCCAGCAGTGCCAGACTAGCGGGGGGACCACAGTTCTTC.

This clone has a single count. The gene calls are TRBV25-1 and TRBJ1-2; a weak D match, TRBD1 (6 bases). Germline CDR1 reads MGHDK; CDR2 reads SYGVNS. The ends were cut back, 6 bases at V and 4 bases at J, with 15 bases in the middle. CDR3 length: 14 residues. CDR3: CASSVTGTFYGYTF. CDR3 nucleotide sequence: TGTGCCAGCAGCGTTACAGGGACCTTCTATGGCTACACCTTC.

V gene TRBV7-9 combines with J gene TRBJ1-6, with D unclear. Germline V gene lookup returns CDR1 SEHNR and CDR2 FQNEAQ (reference sequence). The ends were cut back, 2 bases at V and 10 bases at J, with 12 bases in the middle. This CDR3 region has 14 residues. The CDR3: CASSLPARGSPLHF. The CDR3 region has the DNA TGTGCCAGCAGCTTACCCGCCCGAGGATCACCCCTCCACTTT. The whole variable domain, remainder taken from reference TRBV7-9 and TRBJ1-6, is DTGVSQNPRHKITKRGQNVTFRCDPISEHNRLYWYRQTLGQGPEFLTYFQNEAQLEKSRLLSDRFSAERPKGSFSTLEIQRTEQGDSAMYLCASSLPARGSPLHFGNGTRLTVT.

CDR3 nucleotides: TGTGCCAGCACAAGCAGGGGGCTGGCTTTCTTT. It yields the protein CASTSRGLAFF. J is TRBJ1-1 and V is TRBV28, with 8 bases that match TRBD1. The germline CDR1 and CDR2 sequences are MDHEN and SYDVKM. V shed 7 bases, J shed 11 bases, and the junction held 6 bases outside the gene matches. The CDR3 is 11 residues long.

This CDR3 is CASSYSGRGRTYEQYF. CDR3 nucleotide sequence: TGTGCCAGCAGTTACTCTGGGCGGGGGCGTACCTACGAGCAGTACTTC. This chain links TRBV6-5 with TRBJ2-7; a possible D gene is TRBD2 (7 bases). CDR1 is MNHEY, CDR2 SVGAGI, per germline. V was pared by 0 bases and J by 2 bases, with 14 bases between. The CDR3 runs 16 residues.

The genes are TRBV6-1 and TRBJ1-5; 8 bases match TRBD1. Trimming at V came to 0 bases and at J to 5 bases, leaving 9 bases not matched to a gene. This CDR3 has 17 amino acids. CDR1 is MNHNS and CDR2 is SASEGT in the germline V gene. The CDR3 loop reads CASSEAVQGAVHQPQHF. CDR3 bases: TGTGCCAGCAGTGAAGCGGTTCAGGGGGCTGTACATCAGCCCCAGCATTTT.

The sample holds a few counts of this clone. The rearrangement uses TRBV7-8 and TRBJ2-1; 9 bases fit TRBD1. Germline assignment: CDR1 SGHVS and CDR2 FQNEAQ. V dropped 7 bases and J dropped 2; count of bases not matched to a gene: 9. CDR3 length: 16 residues. DNA of the CDR3: TGTGCCAGCAACCAATGGAGGACAGGGGCCTACAATGAGCAGTTCTTC. Residues: CASNQWRTGAYNEQFF.

This clone was picked up one time. This chain connects TRBV30 to TRBJ2-7; no firm D call. The CDR3 contains 15 residues. Germline assignment: CDR1 GTSNPN and CDR2 SVGIG (reference sequence). Trimming shortened V by 2 bases and J by 1 base, and 15 bases separated the two germline ends. CDR3 residues: CAWSLSILRSYEQYF. The CDR3, as DNA: TGTGCCTGGAGTCTCAGTATTCTGAGGTCCTACGAGCAGTACTTC.

The rearrangement joins TRBV6-5 to TRBJ1-4, with D possibly TRBD1 on 6 matching bases. V lost 6 bases and J lost 5, with 13 bases in between. The CDR3 covers 14 residues. The germline gives CDR1 MNHEY, CDR2 SVGAGI. This chain's CDR3 is CASSPTGQNEKLFF. CDR3 bases: TGTGCCAGCAGCCCCACAGGGCAAAATGAAAAACTGTTTTTT.

The chain links TRBV24-1 to TRBJ1-5; the match to TRBD1 covers 7 bases. Germline CDR1 reads KGHDR; CDR2 reads SFDVKD. The ends lost 7 bases at V and 0 bases at J; junction bases unmatched: 8. The length of the CDR3 is 16 residues. The CDR3 here is CATRTGTDLSNQPQHF. The CDR3 nucleotides read TGTGCCACCAGGACGGGGACAGATCTTAGCAATCAGCCCCAGCATTTT.

The J gene is TRBJ1-4, the V gene TRBV7-2; 7 nucleotides agree with TRBD1. Per germline, CDR1 SGHTA and CDR2 FQGNSA. The CDR3 is 15 residues long. The V gene end was trimmed by 4 bases and the J gene end by 5 bases; junction bases not matched to a gene: 7. The CDR3 spells CASSSAGTANEKLFF. CDR3 nucleotides: TGTGCCAGCAGCTCTGCCGGGACAGCCAATGAAAAACTGTTTTTT.

CDR3 coding DNA: TGTGCCAGCACCATCAATAAAGCCGGGACTGAAGCTTTCTTT. Residues: CASTINKAGTEAFF. The chain is built from TRBV28 and TRBJ1-1; D is undetermined. This CDR3 region has 14 residues. V lost 7 bases and J 5 bases, leaving 17 bases between the germline ends. Germline V gene sequence: CDR1 MDHEN, CDR2 SYDVKM.

The chain combines TRBV7-8 with TRBJ2-7; tentative D call: TRBD2 (5 bases). CDR1 is SGHVS and CDR2 is FQNEAQ in the germline V gene. Deletions cut 1 base from V and 1 base from J, with 23 bases between. The CDR3 loop spans 19 amino acids. Here the CDR3 DNA reads TGTGCCAGCAGCTTAGTGCGGGCCTATGATCGGGGTTCATCCTACGAGCAGTACTTC. It is translated as CASSLVRAYDRGSSYEQYF.

This clone occurred a few times. This chain connects TRBV4-3 to TRBJ2-1; 9 bases fit TRBD2. Trimming cost V 4 bases and J 2 bases; bases outside gene matches: 0. The CDR3 runs 14 residues. Germline CDR1 reads LGHNA; CDR2 reads YSLEER. The chain's CDR3 is CASSPSGTYNEQFF. CDR3 nucleotides: TGCGCCAGCAGCCCTAGCGGGACCTACAATGAGCAGTTCTTC.